This T cell receptor (beta chain) was retrieved from a study of T cell clones after liver transplantation. General study results and limits: Compared with third party-reactive sequences, donor-reactive ones declined more, independent of withdrawal success.

Notes on this clone: Its antigen remains unidentified.

Data came from immunoSEQ multiplex PCR; TCRdb stores just in-frame clones and leaves some out. The data show under 6,000 clones, roughly 30% seen once. Looked up from germline, CDR1 is SGHAT and CDR2 is FQNNGV. Between the trimmed V and J ends, which lost 5 bases and 7 bases, there was a span of 17 bases. This CDR3 region has 14 residues. Sequencing of dividing CFSE-low cells from the MLR defined alloreactive TCRbeta sequences. Graft donor PBMCs, splenocytes, lymph-node cells, or third-party PBMCs stimulated pre-transplant recipient cells. The chain uses TRBV11-2 and TRBJ1-1; tentative D call: TRBD1 (5 bases). The TCR was taken from a human patient who received a liver transplant. Some T cells may have come from the graft donor. The sequencing sample was made of CD4+ T cells from cultured PBMCs. The CDR3 DNA follows: TGTGCCAGCAGCGATTGGGACGGAATTCTTGAAGCTTTCTTT. This sequence encodes CASSDWDGILEAFF.